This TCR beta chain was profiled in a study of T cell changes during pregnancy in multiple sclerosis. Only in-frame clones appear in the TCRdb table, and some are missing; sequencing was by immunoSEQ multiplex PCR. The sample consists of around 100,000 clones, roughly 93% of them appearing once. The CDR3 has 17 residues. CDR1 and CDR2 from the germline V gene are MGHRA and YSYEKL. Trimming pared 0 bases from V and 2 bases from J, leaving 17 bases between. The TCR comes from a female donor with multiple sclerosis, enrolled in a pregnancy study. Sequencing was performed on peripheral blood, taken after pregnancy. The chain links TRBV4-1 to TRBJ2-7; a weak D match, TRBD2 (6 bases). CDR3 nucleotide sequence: TGCGCCAGCAGCCAAGAAGCCTTAGCGGCGCAAACCTACGAGCAGTACTTC. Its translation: CASSQEALAAQTYEQYF.